This is a list of T cell receptor beta chains from one sample in a study of CD8+CD57+ T cells in acquired aplastic anemia. TCRdb independently ran MiXCR on the reads; one entry per CDR3 protein. The sample carries about 290,000 distinct CDR3 sequences, 56% recorded once. The sequenced material came from sorted CD4+, CD8+, or CD8+CD57+ T cells (not recorded which) from PBMCs. The source is a human donor with aplastic anemia. Both conserved end residues are part of each CDR3. Clone size is shown for a subset of rows, as once, few, many or a class of expanded clone.

>once|TRBV7-6
CASSLGNRYEQYF
>many|TRBV20-1
CSAAAGAGNTIYF
>few|TRBV14
CASGRTSEAFF
>-|TRBV5-6
CASSSTRDVQYF
>-|TRBV7-2
CASTLRETLRGELFF
>-|TRBV20-1
CSAILTAQRGEQYF
>once|TRBV5-1
CASSLAWTSGSYNEQFF
>-|TRBV25-1
CASKGGGLTEAFF
>-|TRBV28
CASSFESAPLYEQYF
>-|TRBV10-3
CAISERQGIDTEAFF
>few|TRBV18
CASSLGLASDGELFF
>-|TRBV5-1
CASSLEGLSWETQYF
>many|TRBV7-9
CASSIGLGGRAYEQYF
>many|TRBV6-1
CASSVQGAGRNIQYF
>many|TRBV3-1
CASSQGTGAYEQYF
>-|TRBV7-9
CASSLTSETGVINSPLHF
>-|TRBV29-1
CSVEDSKRPYEQYF
>-|TRBV9
CASSVSGAKNTGELFF
>many|TRBV20-1
CSALEGGSGNTIYF
>-|TRBV20-1
CSAMGDQDTQYF
>-|TRBV7-2
CASSEVSMGGEELFF
>few|TRBV10-3
CAGAEGRNSPLHF
>-|TRBV24-1
CATRKQDGDTEAFF
>-|TRBV5-1
CASSFYICSARHSGNYEQYF
>once|TRBV12-3/TRBV12-4
CASSFWDRGFQPQYF
>-|TRBV19
CASSTPSGGIGGYTF
>-|TRBV7-2
CASSLAVGQRNQPQHF
>-|TRBV19
CASSMSIPSYNEQFF
>-|TRBV5-8
CASSLEAVQETQYF
>-|TRBV9
CASSVVGGPYGYTF
>-|TRBV5-6
CASSLTLAGGMAGELFF
>-|TRBV7-6
CASSSGKSTEAFF
>-|TRBV29-1
CSYPGGNEQFF
>-|TRBV2
CASSGALQETQYF
>many|TRBV5-8
CASSLFGRSHYEQYF
>once|TRBV29-1
CSVAREAEGEAFF
>-|TRBV7-8
CASSLIAGAGTGELFF
>few|TRBV15
CATSSGDTGANVLTF
>-|TRBV20-1
CSARDWGNNYDGTGELFF
>-|TRBV10-3
CAISAGTDPLQHNSPLHF
>few|TRBV20-1
CSAIMNTEAFF
>-|TRBV7-2
CASSLSTGFLSSPLHF